Listed here are 13 T cell receptor beta chains from one sample, sequenced in a study of beta chain features in type 1 diabetes. As every portion of the isolated RNA was reverse transcribed, the sequencing read expressed TCRB transcripts. Clones were sequenced by immunoSEQ multiplex PCR, and TCRdb holds only the in-frame ones, with some missing. The sample includes more than 150,000 clones, around 13% seen only once; the top ten take roughly 0.56%. Sequencing was carried out using central memory CD4+ T cells from blood. Every receptor here comes from a woman between 18 and 29 years old in good health.

This clone was detected only a few times. The V gene is TRBV2, the J gene TRBJ2-5, with TRBD2 identical over 11 bases. The CDR3 is 15 amino acids. With 7 bases clipped from V and 4 bases from J, the junction kept 8 bases outside the gene matches. CDR1 and CDR2 from the germline V gene are SNHLY and FYNNEI. The CDR3 spells CASKRGGLAGETQYF. The CDR3 region has the DNA TGTGCCAGCAAACGGGGAGGACTAGCGGGAGAGACCCAGTACTTC.

The J gene is TRBJ2-2, the V gene TRBV11-3, with 9 bases lining up with TRBD2. V lost 5 bases and J lost 6; bases outside the gene matches: 10. This CDR3 has 16 residues. Germline lookup yields CDR1 SGHNT and CDR2 YENEEA. The CDR3 sequence: CASSRDSGSRAGELFF. Written as DNA, the CDR3 is TGTGCCAGCAGCCGGGATAGCGGGAGTCGGGCCGGGGAGCTGTTTTTT.

This clone has more than one count but fewer than ten. This chain connects TRBV9 to TRBJ2-1, with 11 bases lining up with TRBD2. Looked up from germline, CDR1 is SGDLS and CDR2 is YYNGEE. J lost 4 bases, V lost 0 bases, and 12 bases had no gene match. The CDR3 extends over 19 amino acids. CDR3 sequence: CASSVESVAGGASYNEQFF. CDR3 DNA sequence: TGTGCCAGCAGCGTAGAGTCGGTAGCGGGAGGGGCTTCGTACAATGAGCAGTTCTTC.

This clone was recorded a few times. The V gene is TRBV27, the J gene TRBJ2-3, with TRBD2 matching 8 bases. CDR3 length: 15 residues. In germline, CDR1 is MNHEY, CDR2 SMNVEV (reference sequence). V was pared by 4 bases and J by 2 bases, with 5 bases of the junction left unmatched. The chain's CDR3 is CASSWARGDTDTQYF. CDR3 DNA sequence: TGTGCCAGCAGTTGGGCGCGGGGGGACACAGATACGCAGTATTTT.

For this clone: Because the CDR3's place on the DNA is in doubt, the DNA is left out and the CDR3 is given as listed by TCRdb. The rearrangement joins TRBV28 to TRBJ2-2; the D call TRBD1 from the table was never checked on the DNA. Looked up from germline, CDR1 is MDHEN and CDR2 is SYDVKM. The CDR3 comprises 16 residues, both ends counted. CDR3 region: CASSLLGQEDSGSCFF.

CDR3: CASSPPARFTGANVLTF. CDR3 in DNA: TGTGCCAGCAGCCCCCCGGCGCGGTTTACTGGGGCCAACGTCCTGACTTTC. V is TRBV4-2 and J is TRBJ2-6; the D is unclear. CDR3 length: 17 residues. V dropped 4 bases and J dropped 2 bases, with 15 bases sitting between them. CDR1 and CDR2 from the germline V gene are LGHNA and YNFKEQ.

J is TRBJ2-3 and V is TRBV9; 9 nucleotides agree with TRBD2. V shed 5 bases and J 4 bases; nucleotides not matched to a gene: 8. Germline values: CDR1 SGDLS, CDR2 YYNGEE. The CDR3 has 15 residues. CDR3 region: CASRERGRVSDTQYF. As DNA, the CDR3 is TGTGCCAGCAGAGAACGCGGGAGGGTCTCAGATACGCAGTATTTT.

This chain links TRBV7-2 with TRBJ2-1, with a possible D match to TRBD2 (7 bases). This CDR3 comprises 15 residues. Trimming shortened V by 4 bases and J by 5 bases, and 15 bases separated the two germline ends. Germline CDR1 SGHTA, CDR2 FQGNSA. CDR3 loop: CASSSRGGSHNEQFF. The CDR3 region has the DNA TGTGCCAGCAGCTCCAGGGGCGGGAGCCACAATGAGCAGTTCTTC. Full variable domain (outside the CDR3, taken from reference TRBV7-2 and TRBJ2-1): GAGVSQSPSNKVTEKGKDVELRCDPISGHTALYWYRQSLGQGLEFLIYFQGNSAPDKSGLPSDRFSAERTGGSVSTLTIQRTQQEDSAVYLCASSSRGGSHNEQFFGPGTRLTVL.

The chain couples TRBV6-5 to TRBJ2-3; 7 bases align to TRBD2. Germline V gives CDR1 MNHEY, CDR2 SVGAGI. J lost 0 bases, V lost 3 bases, and 6 bases had no gene match. The CDR3 is made up of 16 amino acids. The CDR3 sequence: CASSYGFSGSTDTQYF. The DNA for the CDR3 is TGTGCCAGCAGTTATGGCTTTAGCGGGAGCACAGATACGCAGTATTTT.

This clone was picked up a small number of times. This rearrangement joins TRBV2 to TRBJ1-2; 7 nucleotides line up with TRBD1. The CDR3 runs to 15 residues. From germline, CDR1 is SNHLY and CDR2 FYNNEI. J was trimmed by 1 base and V by 6 bases; bases with no gene match: 8. As DNA, the CDR3 is TGTGCCAGCAGGCCGGGACAGACCCTTAACTATGGCTACACCTTC. This translates into CASRPGQTLNYGYTF.

This clone has only a few counts. The chain recombines TRBV5-1 with TRBJ2-3; possibly TRBD2 for D (6 bases). The CDR3 sequence is 15 residues long. The V end was cut by 4 bases, the J end by 2 bases, with 14 bases between. Per the germline V gene, CDR1 is SGHRS and CDR2 is YFSETQ. The CDR3 sequence is CASSLGRDYTDTQYF. CDR3 bases: TGCGCCAGCAGCCTGGGGCGGGATTACACAGATACGCAGTATTTT.

This chain connects TRBV5-1 to TRBJ2-7; a weak D match, TRBD2 (5 bases). The germline gives CDR1 SGHRS, CDR2 YFSETQ. The CDR3 covers 14 residues. Trimming cost V 4 bases and J 1 base, with 12 bases left between them. The CDR3: CASSGDRGSYEQYF. CDR3 DNA: TGCGCCAGCAGCGGAGACCGGGGATCCTACGAGCAGTACTTC.

The table lists this clone with a few counts. The V gene is TRBV29-1, the J gene TRBJ2-7, with D possibly being TRBD2 (7 bases). Deletions cut 5 bases from V and 4 bases from J, with 12 bases between. The CDR3 totals 12 residues. Germline V gives CDR1 SQVTM, CDR2 ANQGSEA. The CDR3 here is CSVLRGRYEQYF. The CDR3 nucleotides read TGCAGCGTTTTGCGGGGGCGGTACGAGCAGTACTTC.